Described below is a single T cell receptor beta chain sequence and its context. Antigen specificity is unknown. Germline V gives CDR1 MNHNS, CDR2 SASEGT. The CDR3 is 19 residues long. The trim removed 3 bases at V and 4 bases at J, leaving 18 bases unmatched. Every patient was affected by relapse after autologous stem cell transplantation, while exposure to brentuximab vedotin was not uniform. The CD4+ T cells used were purified from thawed PBMCs through magnetic negative selection. The sample originates from a study of PD-1 blockade in classical Hodgkin lymphoma. Study results and limitations: Exclusion covered patients beginning nivolumab under 1 year post-ASCT. Relapsed/refractory patients reportedly had lower baseline diversity than newly diagnosed patients.

The method was immunoSEQ multiplex PCR; TCRdb's version includes in-frame clones alone and lacks a portion of them. Of roughly 31,000 clones in the sample, less than 90% were seen once. The receptor comes from a human donor with classical Hodgkin lymphoma. This specimen was CD4+ T cells from blood, taken at baseline. The genes are TRBV6-1 and TRBJ2-1; 7 bases map to TRBD1. The CDR3 is CASSDLGFGSGTEYNEQFF. CDR3 coding DNA: TGTGCCAGCAGTGATTTGGGATTCGGGTCCGGGACAGAGTACAATGAGCAGTTCTTC.